This is a list of T cell receptor beta chains from one sample in a study of T cell clonotyping in hematopoietic cell transplantation. Measured with immunoSEQ multiplex PCR; TCRdb has only the in-frame clones, and not every one. The profile shows about 36,000 clones, approximately 89% of them singletons. Sequenced: peripheral blood mononuclear cells. These TCRs come from a woman in her 40s in good health. Some clones in this sample may be carry-over from other donors' samples. The CDR3 runs from the conserved cysteine through the conserved F or W. Size values are once, few and many counts, or a class for expanded clones, and some rows have none.

size: NA
V: TRBV5-1
CDR3: CASSLGLQIGEQFF

size: once
V: TRBV5-1
CDR3: CASSPQREGQFF

size: NA
V: TRBV4-1
CDR3: CASSQDIAGGRYGYTF

size: NA
V: TRBV29-1
CDR3: CSVGREGNEKLFF

size: NA
V: TRBV28
CDR3: CASSLVPETQYF

size: NA
V: TRBV27
CDR3: CASTSQDSYEQYF

size: NA
V: TRBV6-5
CDR3: CASSSSNGNTIYF

size: once
V: TRBV5-1
CDR3: CASSLGTETYGYTF

size: NA
V: TRBV9
CDR3: CASSSDTVANVLTF

size: NA
V: TRBV9
CDR3: CASSGTGRETQYF

size: NA
V: TRBV4-1
CDR3: CASSQTRLAGGYNEQFF

size: few
V: TRBV28
CDR3: CASWSSNQPQHF

size: NA
V: TRBV30
CDR3: CAWSVPGQGGNYGYTF

size: NA
V: TRBV10-1
CDR3: CAIPGQWVEYGRGYTF

size: once
V: TRBV28
CDR3: CASSLYLRSGGGQNEQYF

size: NA
V: TRBV7-2
CDR3: CASSLEVSTDTQYF

size: NA
V: TRBV28
CDR3: CASSATGGYTF

size: NA
V: TRBV10-3
CDR3: CAIKGNHPDTQYF

size: NA
V: TRBV11-3
CDR3: CASSLGEITDTQYF

size: NA
V: TRBV30
CDR3: CAWSGASSYNEQFF

size: NA
V: TRBV20-1
CDR3: CSAPWGGMQYF

size: once
V: TRBV6-8
CDR3: CASSYGRGQGGFNQPQHF

size: NA
V: TRBV5-4
CDR3: CASSPNRGEGETQYF

size: NA
V: TRBV2
CDR3: CASTQGGGLTYGYTF

size: NA
V: TRBV7-2
CDR3: CASSLMTEVTYEQYF

size: NA
V: TRBV6-1
CDR3: CASSQPGVGEQYF

size: once
V: TRBV27
CDR3: CASRRKETQYF

size: NA
V: TRBV30
CDR3: CAYEQGLSAEAFF

size: NA
V: TRBV21-1
CDR3: CASSKESGGLPLGYEQYF

size: NA
V: TRBV19
CDR3: CASSISPRLPHTF

size: NA
V: TRBV4-3
CDR3: CASSQGTKTEQYF

size: NA
V: TRBV28
CDR3: CASSLEGDIRRNEQFF

size: NA
V: TRBV7-7
CDR3: CASSPLAGVFTGELFF

size: NA
V: TRBV28
CDR3: CASSGREAEGNEQFF

size: NA
V: TRBV6-5
CDR3: CASKGSSGSIDTQYF

size: NA
V: TRBV28
CDR3: CASSLGQGEGYGYTF

size: NA
V: TRBV28
CDR3: CASSSQGEIYEQYF

size: NA
V: TRBV5-1
CDR3: CASSFRGSPYEQYF

size: NA
V: TRBV7-9
CDR3: CASSWPGQGNYEQYF

size: once
V: TRBV19
CDR3: CASSIVGTSGIETQYF

size: NA
V: TRBV25-1
CDR3: CASSEAGRGNEQFF

size: NA
V: TRBV10-3
CDR3: CAISGTGGTDTGELFF

size: NA
V: TRBV6-5
CDR3: CASSYSQGGGGYTF

size: NA
V: TRBV6-5
CDR3: CASRPGHQNEKLFF

size: NA
V: TRBV29-1
CDR3: CSVEDNHSGNTIYF

size: NA
V: TRBV20-1
CDR3: CSASPHTEAFF

size: NA
V: TRBV10-3
CDR3: CAISGGHYGYTF

size: few
V: TRBV5-6
CDR3: CASSLDLSGMETQYF

size: NA
V: TRBV6-1
CDR3: CASSETSPHGTQYF

size: NA
V: TRBV19
CDR3: CASSIMAATNEKLFF

size: NA
V: TRBV6-4
CDR3: CASSDGHTNYGYTF

size: NA
V: TRBV5-1
CDR3: CASSFPGQGVGYTF

size: NA
V: TRBV11-2
CDR3: CASSSTGDRIHEQYF

size: NA
V: TRBV5-6
CDR3: CASSFGRTTYEQYF

size: NA
V: TRBV29-1
CDR3: CSVAPSSDPYSEAFF

size: NA
V: TRBV19
CDR3: CASSSGLITEAFF

size: NA
V: TRBV30
CDR3: CAARLGVPEQYF

size: NA
V: TRBV10-3
CDR3: CAIRGENTEAFF